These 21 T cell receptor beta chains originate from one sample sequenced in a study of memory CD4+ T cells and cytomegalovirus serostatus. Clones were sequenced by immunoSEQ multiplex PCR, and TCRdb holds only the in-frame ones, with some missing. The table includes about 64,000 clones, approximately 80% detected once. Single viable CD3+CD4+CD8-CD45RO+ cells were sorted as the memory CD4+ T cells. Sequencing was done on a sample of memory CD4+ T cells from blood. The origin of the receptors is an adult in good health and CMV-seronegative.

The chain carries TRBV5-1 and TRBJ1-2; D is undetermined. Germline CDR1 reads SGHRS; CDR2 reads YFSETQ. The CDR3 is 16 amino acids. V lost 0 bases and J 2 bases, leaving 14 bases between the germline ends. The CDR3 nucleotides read TGCGCCAGCAGCTTGGGCCAAACGAGCACCAACTATGGCTACACCTTC. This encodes CASSLGQTSTNYGYTF.

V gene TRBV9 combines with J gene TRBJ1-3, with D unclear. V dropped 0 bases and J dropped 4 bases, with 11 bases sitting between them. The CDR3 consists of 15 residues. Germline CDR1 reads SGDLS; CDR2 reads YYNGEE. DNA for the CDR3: TGTGCCAGCAGCGTAGACGGGTCCCCAGGAAACACCATATATTTT. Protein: CASSVDGSPGNTIYF. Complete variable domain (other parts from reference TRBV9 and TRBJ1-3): DSGVTQTPKHLITATGQRVTLRCSPRSGDLSVYWYQQSLDQGLQFLIQYYNGEERAKGNILERFSAQQFPDLHSELNLSSLELGDSALYFCASSVDGSPGNTIYFGEGSWLTVV.

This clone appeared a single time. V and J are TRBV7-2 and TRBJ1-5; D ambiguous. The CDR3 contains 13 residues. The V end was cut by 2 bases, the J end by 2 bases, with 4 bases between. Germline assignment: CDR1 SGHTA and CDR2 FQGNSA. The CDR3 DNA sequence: TGTGCCAGCAGCTTACAGGGCAATCAGCCCCAGCATTTT. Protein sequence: CASSLQGNQPQHF. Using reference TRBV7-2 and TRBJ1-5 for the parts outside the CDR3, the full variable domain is GAGVSQSPSNKVTEKGKDVELRCDPISGHTALYWYRQSLGQGLEFLIYFQGNSAPDKSGLPSDRFSAERTGGSVSTLTIQRTQQEDSAVYLCASSLQGNQPQHFGDGTRLSIL.

The CDR3 DNA is TGTGCCAGCAGCTTAGCGGCAACTAATGAAAAACTGTTTTTT. This gives the protein CASSLAATNEKLFF. V usage is TRBV7-9 and J usage is TRBJ1-4, with D uncertain. Trimming removed 0 bases at V and 0 bases at J, with 2 bases between. This CDR3 contains 14 residues. Germline-derived CDR1 and CDR2 are SEHNR and FQNEAQ (reference sequence).

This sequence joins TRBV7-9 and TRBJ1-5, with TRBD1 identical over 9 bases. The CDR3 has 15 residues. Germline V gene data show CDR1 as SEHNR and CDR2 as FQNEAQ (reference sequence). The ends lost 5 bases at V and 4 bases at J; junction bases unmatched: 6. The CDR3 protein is CASSPGQGKNQPQHF. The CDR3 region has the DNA TGTGCCAGCAGCCCGGGACAGGGTAAGAATCAGCCCCAGCATTTT.

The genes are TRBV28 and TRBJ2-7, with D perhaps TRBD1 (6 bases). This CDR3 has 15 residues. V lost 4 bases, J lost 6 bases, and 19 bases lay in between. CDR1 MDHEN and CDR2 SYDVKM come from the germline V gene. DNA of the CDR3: TGTGCCAGCAGTTCCTACAGGGTAGAGAAGGTCGAGCAGTACTTC. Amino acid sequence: CASSSYRVEKVEQYF.

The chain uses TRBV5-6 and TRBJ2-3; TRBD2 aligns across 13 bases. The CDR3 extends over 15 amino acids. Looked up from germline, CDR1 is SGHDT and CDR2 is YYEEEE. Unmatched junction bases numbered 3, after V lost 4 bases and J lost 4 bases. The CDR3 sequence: CASSGLAGVSDTQYF. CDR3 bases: TGTGCCAGCAGCGGACTAGCGGGAGTGTCAGATACGCAGTATTTT.

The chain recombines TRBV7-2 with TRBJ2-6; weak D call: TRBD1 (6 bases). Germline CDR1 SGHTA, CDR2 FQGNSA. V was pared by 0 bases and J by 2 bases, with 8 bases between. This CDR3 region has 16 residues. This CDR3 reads CASSLAQGTGANVLTF. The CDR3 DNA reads TGTGCCAGCAGCTTAGCACAGGGAACTGGGGCCAACGTCCTGACTTTC.

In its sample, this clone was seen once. The CDR3, as DNA: TGTGCCAGCAGCCAAGGGGGCAGGGGGCGAAATGAAAAACTGTTTTTT. Translation: CASSQGGRGRNEKLFF. This chain uses TRBV4-2 with TRBJ1-4; TRBD1 matches 8 bases. The junction had 6 bases not matched to a gene; V was cut back by 1 base and J by 5 bases. This CDR3 spans 16 amino acids. CDR1 LGHNA and CDR2 YNFKEQ come from the germline V gene.

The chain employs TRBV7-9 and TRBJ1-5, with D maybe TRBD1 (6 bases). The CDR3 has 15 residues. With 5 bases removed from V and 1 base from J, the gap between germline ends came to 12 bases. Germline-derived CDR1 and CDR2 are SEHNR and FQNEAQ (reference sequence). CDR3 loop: CASSEGDTSNQPQHF. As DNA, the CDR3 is TGTGCCAGCAGCGAAGGGGACACGAGCAATCAGCCCCAGCATTTT.

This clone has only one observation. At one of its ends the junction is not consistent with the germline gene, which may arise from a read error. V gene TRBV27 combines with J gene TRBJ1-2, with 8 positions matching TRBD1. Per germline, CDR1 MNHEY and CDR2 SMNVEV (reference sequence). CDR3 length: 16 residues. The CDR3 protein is CASSLSGTGGYYGYTF. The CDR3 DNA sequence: TGTGCCAGCAGTTTATCGGGCACAGGGGGTTACTACGGCTACACCTTC.

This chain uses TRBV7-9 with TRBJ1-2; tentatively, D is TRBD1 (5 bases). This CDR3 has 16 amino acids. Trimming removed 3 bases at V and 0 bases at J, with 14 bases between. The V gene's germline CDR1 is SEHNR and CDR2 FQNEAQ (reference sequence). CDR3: CASSFGGGGANYGYTF. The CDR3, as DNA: TGTGCCAGCAGCTTTGGTGGGGGGGGAGCTAACTATGGCTACACCTTC. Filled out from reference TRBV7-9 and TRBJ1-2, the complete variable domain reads DTGVSQNPRHKITKRGQNVTFRCDPISEHNRLYWYRQTLGQGPEFLTYFQNEAQLEKSRLLSDRFSAERPKGSFSTLEIQRTEQGDSAMYLCASSFGGGGANYGYTFGSGTRLTVV.

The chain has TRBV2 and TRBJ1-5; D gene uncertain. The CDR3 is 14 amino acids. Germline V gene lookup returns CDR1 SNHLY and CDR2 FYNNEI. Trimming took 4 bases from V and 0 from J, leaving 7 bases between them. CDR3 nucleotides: TGTGCCAGCAGTGGGACGAATAGCAATCAGCCCCAGCATTTT. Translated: CASSGTNSNQPQHF.

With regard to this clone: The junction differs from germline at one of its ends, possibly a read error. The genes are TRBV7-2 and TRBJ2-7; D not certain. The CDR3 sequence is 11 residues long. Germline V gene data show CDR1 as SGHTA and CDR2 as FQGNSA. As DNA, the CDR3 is TGTGCCAGCAGCTTGGACGGTCGACACTTCTTC. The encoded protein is CASSLDGRHFF. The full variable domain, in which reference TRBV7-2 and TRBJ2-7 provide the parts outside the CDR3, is GAGVSQSPSNKVTEKGKDVELRCDPISGHTALYWYRQSLGQGLEFLIYFQGNSAPDKSGLPSDRFSAERTGGSVSTLTIQRTQQEDSAVYLCASSLDGRHFFGPGTRLTVT.

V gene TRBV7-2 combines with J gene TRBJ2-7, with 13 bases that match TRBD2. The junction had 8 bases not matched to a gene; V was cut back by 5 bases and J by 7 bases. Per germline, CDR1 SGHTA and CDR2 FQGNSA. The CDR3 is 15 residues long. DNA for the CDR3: TGTGCCAGCAGCGCCGGACTAGCGGGAGAGGGTGAGCAGTACTTC. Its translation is CASSAGLAGEGEQYF.

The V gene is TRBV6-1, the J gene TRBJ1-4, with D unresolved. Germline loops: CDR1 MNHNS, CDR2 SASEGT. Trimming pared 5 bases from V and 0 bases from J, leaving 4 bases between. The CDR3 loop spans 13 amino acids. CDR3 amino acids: CASSTATNEKLFF. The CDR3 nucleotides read TGTGCCAGCAGTACAGCAACTAATGAAAAACTGTTTTTT.

The CDR3 loop is CASSARTSGLYEQYF. The CDR3 region has the DNA TGTGCCAGCAGTGCCCGGACTAGCGGCCTCTACGAGCAGTACTTC. The genes are TRBV27 and TRBJ2-7; TRBD2 agrees at 10 bases. Germline V gene lookup returns CDR1 MNHEY and CDR2 SMNVEV (reference sequence). V lost 5 bases to trimming and J lost 3 bases; unmatched junction nucleotides: 7. This CDR3 comprises 15 residues.

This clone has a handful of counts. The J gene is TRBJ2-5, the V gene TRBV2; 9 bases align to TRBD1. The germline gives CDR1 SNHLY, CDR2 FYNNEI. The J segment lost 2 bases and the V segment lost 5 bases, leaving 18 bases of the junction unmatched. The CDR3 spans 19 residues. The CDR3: CASSPTPGQGGSIQETQYF. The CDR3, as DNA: TGTGCCAGCAGTCCAACTCCGGGACAGGGAGGGTCGATACAAGAGACCCAGTACTTC.

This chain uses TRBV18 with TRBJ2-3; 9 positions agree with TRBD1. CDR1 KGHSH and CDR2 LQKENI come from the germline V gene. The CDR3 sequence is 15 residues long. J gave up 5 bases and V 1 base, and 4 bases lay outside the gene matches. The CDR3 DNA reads TGTGCCAGCTCACCACGGGGACAGGGTGGAGATACGCAGTATTTT. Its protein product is CASSPRGQGGDTQYF.

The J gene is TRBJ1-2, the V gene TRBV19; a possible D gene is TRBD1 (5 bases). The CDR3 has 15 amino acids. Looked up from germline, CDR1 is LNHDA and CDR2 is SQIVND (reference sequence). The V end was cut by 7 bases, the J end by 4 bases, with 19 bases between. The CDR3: CASKDVGEGFYGYTF. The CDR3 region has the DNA TGTGCCAGTAAGGACGTGGGGGAAGGCTTCTATGGCTACACCTTC.

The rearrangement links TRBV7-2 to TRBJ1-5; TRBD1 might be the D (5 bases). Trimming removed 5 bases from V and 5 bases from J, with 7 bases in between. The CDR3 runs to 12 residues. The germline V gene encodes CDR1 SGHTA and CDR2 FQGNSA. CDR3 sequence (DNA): TGTGCCAGCAGCATGGGGGATCAGCCCCAGCATTTT. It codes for CASSMGDQPQHF.